A single sample is the source of the 9 T cell receptor beta chains below, sequenced in a study of blood T cell repertoires in COVID-19. Only in-frame clones appear in the TCRdb table, and some are missing; sequencing was by immunoSEQ multiplex PCR. The sample has roughly 200,000 clones, 88% seen once; the top ten hold under 3%. Specimen: PBMCs or T cells enriched from blood (not recorded which). Receptors were obtained from a woman in her thirties who had recovered from COVID-19.

The V call is TRBV3-1 (or the pseudogene TRBV3-2), the J call TRBJ1-5; maybe TRBD1 (5 bases). The germline gives CDR1 LGHDT, CDR2 YNNKEL (reference sequence). This CDR3 is built from 14 residues. Trimming cost V 3 bases and J 1 base, with 7 bases left between them. In DNA form, the CDR3 reads TGTGCCAGCAGCCAGCAGGGCAGCAATCAGCCCCAGCATTTT. It yields the protein CASSQQGSNQPQHF.

In its sample, this clone was seen once. This chain uses TRBV19 with TRBJ1-1; D remains ambiguous. Germline V gives CDR1 LNHDA, CDR2 SQIVND (reference sequence). V was pared by 6 bases and J by 10 bases, with 18 bases between. The CDR3 has 13 amino acids. The CDR3 DNA sequence: TGTGCCAGTAGCCTTTGGTGGCCGACGGGAGCTTTCTTT. It codes for CASSLWWPTGAFF.

V is TRBV7-9 and J is TRBJ2-7; D is possibly TRBD2 (6 bases). The CDR3 runs to 14 residues. Germline V gene sequence: CDR1 SEHNR, CDR2 FQNEAQ (reference sequence). Trimming shortened V by 5 bases and J by 6 bases, and 17 bases separated the two germline ends. In DNA, the CDR3 is TGTGCCAGCAGCGAGACTGGCAGGGACTCCGAGCAGTACTTC. Protein sequence: CASSETGRDSEQYF.

CDR3 bases: TGTGCCAGCAGCTTAGAGCGGGGAGGCACTGAAGCTTTCTTT. Amino acid sequence: CASSLERGGTEAFF. The V call is TRBV7-9, the J call TRBJ1-1; D gene unclear. The germline V and J ends were trimmed by 1 base and 4 bases, with 10 bases remaining between them. Per germline, CDR1 SEHNR and CDR2 FQNEAQ (reference sequence). This CDR3 comprises 14 residues.

The chain recombines TRBV4-2 with TRBJ1-3, with unresolved D. This CDR3 has 16 residues. Trimming stripped 1 base from V and 2 bases from J, with 12 bases between. The germline CDR1 and CDR2 sequences are LGHNA and YNFKEQ. CDR3 sequence: CASSQVDSEPGNTIYF. The CDR3 DNA sequence: TGTGCCAGCAGCCAAGTAGATAGTGAGCCTGGAAACACCATATATTTT.

This chain connects TRBV4-2 to TRBJ1-1; 10 bases line up with TRBD1. The J segment lost 5 bases and the V segment lost 6 bases, leaving 9 bases of the junction unmatched. CDR1 is LGHNA, CDR2 YNFKEQ, per germline. The CDR3 has 15 residues. CDR3 sequence reads: CASSSGTGVGTEAFF. DNA for the CDR3: TGTGCCAGCAGTTCCGGGACAGGGGTTGGGACTGAAGCTTTCTTT.

The chain couples TRBV18 to TRBJ1-2, with 8 bases matching TRBD1. The CDR3 has 17 amino acids. Germline values: CDR1 KGHSH, CDR2 LQKENI. The ends lost 3 bases at V and 4 bases at J; junction bases unmatched: 13. The CDR3 loop reads CASSPPSAGGFRYGYTF. CDR3 nucleotides: TGTGCCAGCTCACCTCCGAGTGCAGGGGGCTTCCGCTATGGCTACACCTTC.

The chain joins TRBV4-1 to TRBJ2-2, with a weak D call TRBD2 (6 bases). CDR1 and CDR2 from the germline V gene are MGHRA and YSYEKL. The CDR3 length is 20 residues. Trimming pared 2 bases from V and 4 bases from J, leaving 26 bases between. The chain's CDR3 is CASSQKTVWGLRGGTGELFF. As DNA, the CDR3 is TGCGCCAGCAGCCAAAAGACCGTGTGGGGTTTGCGGGGCGGCACCGGGGAGCTGTTTTTT.

The J gene is TRBJ1-5, the V gene TRBV12-5; 9 nucleotides match TRBD1. CDR3 length: 14 residues. The trim removed 6 bases at V and 5 bases at J, leaving 5 bases unmatched. From germline, CDR1 is LGHNT and CDR2 FRNRAP. The CDR3, as DNA: TGTGCTAGTGGCCGGGGACAGGGATATCAGCCCCAGCATTTT. Translation gives CASGRGQGYQPQHF.